This record looks at one TCR beta chain sequence and its context. Authors' data handling: Quantification of nucleated cells was approximated via reference gene primer amplification. Libraries were prepared by immunoSEQ multiplex PCR; TCRdb keeps only in-frame clonotypes and omits some of them. V, J and clone size are those of that table, while D and trimming were read from the DNA. The data contain about 400,000 clones, 80% to 90% of them singletons. The data derive from a study of blood T cell repertoires in COVID-19. Study-level background: Whether acute or convalescent, the COVID-19 samples came from the United States, Italy and Spain. PBMCs, B-cell-depleted T cells, or T cells were the source of the cDNA or gDNA that made up the material.

The V gene's germline CDR1 is SGDLS and CDR2 YYNGEE. With V trimmed by 0 bases and J by 4 bases, 10 bases remained unmatched. This CDR3 has 17 residues. The sample consisted of peripheral blood. This TCR derives from a woman under 40 with acute or convalescent COVID-19. The rearrangement links TRBV9 to TRBJ1-2; 9 positions match TRBD1. Written as DNA, the CDR3 is TGTGCCAGCAGCGTAGACATCAACAGGGGGCTTACCTATGGCTACACCTTC. Protein product: CASSVDINRGLTYGYTF.